This TCR beta chain appears in the sequencing data of a study of cytomegalovirus exposure and HLA in healthy donors. Study results and caveats: A later analysis showed TCR association rates differing by HLA locus, peaking at DRB1 and lowest at HLA-C. Follow-up analysis seemed to connect common viral pathogens with several of the most significant clusters identified. Cytomegalovirus status was reportedly diagnosed by the classifier with high sensitivity and specificity.

Donors likely had unrecorded immune exposures despite being nominally healthy when sampled. In this sample, this clone turned up a few times. The antigen is not known. Researchers ran the PCR with 60 Vbeta and 13 Jbeta primers. Clones were sequenced by immunoSEQ multiplex PCR, and TCRdb holds only the in-frame ones, with some missing. The sample lists 110,000 or so clones, over 70% occurring once. The origin of this receptor is a woman aged 40 to 50 in good health and CMV-seropositive. Sequenced input: PBMCs.

The CDR3 loop reads CASSPVGLALYEQYF. CDR3 nucleotide sequence: TGTGCCAGCAGTCCCGTGGGACTAGCCCTTTACGAGCAGTACTTC. The gene calls are TRBV27 and TRBJ2-7, with 9 bases that match TRBD2. Germline values: CDR1 MNHEY, CDR2 SMNVEV (reference sequence). V gave up 5 bases and J gave up 4 bases; unmatched junction bases: 9. There are 15 residues in the CDR3.